Sequencing of this T cell receptor (beta chain) was carried out in a study of cytomegalovirus exposure and HLA in healthy donors. Study as a whole: The 120 validation repertoires and the 666 first-cohort repertoires shared a platform, a later analysis reported. Whole-study results and caveats: Confirmation was obtained in vitro that a few CMV-associated chains are specific for CMV antigens. Reported performance of the classifier showed diagnosis of cytomegalovirus status with high specificity and sensitivity.

Data came from immunoSEQ multiplex PCR; TCRdb stores just in-frame clones and leaves some out. The table records about 220,000 clones, over 80% of them present only once. The ends lost 6 bases at V and 7 bases at J; junction bases unmatched: 10. This CDR3 contains 15 residues. Looked up from germline, CDR1 is MDHEN and CDR2 is SYDVKM. The donors belonged to the approximately 120-subject validation cohort, separate from the approximately 670-subject first cohort. Comments on this clone: Its antigen is undetermined.

The sample comprised PBMCs. The rearrangement uses TRBV28 and TRBJ1-5; 9 bases map to TRBD1. This sequence was found in a woman aged 18-29 years in good health and CMV-seronegative. The CDR3 here is CASSDHRGPEQPQHF. Here the CDR3 DNA reads TGTGCCAGCAGCGACCACAGGGGGCCAGAACAGCCCCAGCATTTT. Combining the CDR3 with reference TRBV28 and TRBJ1-5 gives the whole variable domain DVKVTQSSRYLVKRTGEKVFLECVQDMDHENMFWYRQDPGLGLRLIYFSYDVKMKEKGDIPEGYSVSREKKERFSLILESASTNQTSMYLCASSDHRGPEQPQHFGDGTRLSIL.